This T cell receptor (beta chain) was retrieved from a study of human T cells and chemical hapten exposure. General study findings and limits: DPC sensitization did not alter TCRs above 1 in 1000 frequency. Expanded TCRs created a significantly greater count of big CDR3 similarity clusters than controls did.

From the RACE reads, TCRdb called clonotypes with MiXCR, one entry per CDR3 protein. The sample records some 350,000 distinct CDR3 sequences, roughly 6.9% being singletons. On this clonotype itself: Its antigen is not known.

The sample's time point: patch test 1, 2 weeks after DPC sensitization. This sample's treatment: therapeutic diphenylcyclopropenone sensitization with weekly scalp DPC. The length of the CDR3 is 14 residues. V was pared by 2 bases and J by 4 bases, with 11 bases between. V is TRBV12-3 or TRBV12-4 and J is TRBJ1-2, with D possibly being TRBD1 (6 bases). The sequence came from a woman between 18 and 30 years old with alopecia areata. Some clones in this sample may be carry-over from other donors' samples. This specimen was whole blood, taken in connection with sensitization to the hapten diphenylcyclopropenone (DPC). The CDR3 nucleotides are TGTGCCAGCAGTTTACGCCAGGGGACCTATGGCTACACCTTC. This codes for CASSLRQGTYGYTF.